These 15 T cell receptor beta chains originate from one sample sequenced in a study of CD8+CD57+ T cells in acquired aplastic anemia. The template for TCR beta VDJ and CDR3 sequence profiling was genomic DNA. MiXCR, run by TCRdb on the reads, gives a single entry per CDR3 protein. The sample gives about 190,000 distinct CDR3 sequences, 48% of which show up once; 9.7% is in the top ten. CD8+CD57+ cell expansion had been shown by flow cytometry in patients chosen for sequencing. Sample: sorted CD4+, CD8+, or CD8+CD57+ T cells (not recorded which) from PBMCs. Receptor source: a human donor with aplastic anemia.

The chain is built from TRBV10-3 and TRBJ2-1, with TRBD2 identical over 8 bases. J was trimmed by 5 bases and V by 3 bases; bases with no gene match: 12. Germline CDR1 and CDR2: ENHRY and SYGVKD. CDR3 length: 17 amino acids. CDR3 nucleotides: TGTGCCATCAGTGACCCAACGGGCGGGGGGTGGAACAATGAGCAGTTCTTC. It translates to CAISDPTGGGWNNEQFF.

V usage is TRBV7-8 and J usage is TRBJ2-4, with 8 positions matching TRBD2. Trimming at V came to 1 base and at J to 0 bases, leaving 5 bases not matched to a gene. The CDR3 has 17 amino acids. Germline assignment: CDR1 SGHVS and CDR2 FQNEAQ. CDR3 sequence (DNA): TGTGCCAGCAGCTTAGTAACTAGCGGAGGAGCCAAAAACATTCAGTACTTC. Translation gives CASSLVTSGGAKNIQYF.

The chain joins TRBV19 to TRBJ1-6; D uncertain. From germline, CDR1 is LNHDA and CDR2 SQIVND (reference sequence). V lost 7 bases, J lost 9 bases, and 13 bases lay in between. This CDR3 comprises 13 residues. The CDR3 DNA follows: TGTGCCAGTACCTCAACGGGTGCTTCACCCCTCCACTTT. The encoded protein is CASTSTGASPLHF.

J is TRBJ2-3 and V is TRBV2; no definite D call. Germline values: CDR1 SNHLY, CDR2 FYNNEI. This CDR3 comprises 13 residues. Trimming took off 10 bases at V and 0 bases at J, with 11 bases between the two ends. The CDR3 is CATVKGSTDTQYF. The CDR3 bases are TGTGCCACCGTGAAGGGAAGCACAGATACGCAGTATTTT.

The CDR3, as DNA: TGTGCCAGCAGCGGAGTGGACAGTTTAAGGTACGAGCAGTACTTC. This codes for CASSGVDSLRYEQYF. The rearrangement links TRBV6-1 to TRBJ2-7, with D maybe TRBD1 (6 bases). The CDR3 loop spans 15 amino acids. Trimming stripped 6 bases from V and 4 bases from J, with 19 bases between. Germline V gene data show CDR1 as MNHNS and CDR2 as SASEGT.

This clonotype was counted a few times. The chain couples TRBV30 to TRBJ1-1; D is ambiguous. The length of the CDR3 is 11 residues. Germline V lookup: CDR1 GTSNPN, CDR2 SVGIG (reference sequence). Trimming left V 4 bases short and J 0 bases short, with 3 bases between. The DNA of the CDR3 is TGTGCCTGGATCTTGAACACTGAAGCTTTCTTT. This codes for CAWILNTEAFF.

The CDR3, as DNA: TGTGCCAGTAAAACCAACAGGGGGCTCAATGAGCAGTTCTTC. Translated: CASKTNRGLNEQFF. The V and J genes are TRBV19 and TRBJ2-1, with 9 bases that match TRBD1. This CDR3 is 14 amino acids long. Germline assignment: CDR1 LNHDA and CDR2 SQIVND (reference sequence). Trimming took 7 bases from V and 6 from J; bases not matched to a gene: 7.

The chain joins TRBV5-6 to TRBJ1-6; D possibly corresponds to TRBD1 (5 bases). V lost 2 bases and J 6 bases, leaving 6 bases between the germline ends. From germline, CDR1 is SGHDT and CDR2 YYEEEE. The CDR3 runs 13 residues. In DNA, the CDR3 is TGTGCCAGCAGCTTTGACAGTAATTCACCCCTCCACTTT. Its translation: CASSFDSNSPLHF.

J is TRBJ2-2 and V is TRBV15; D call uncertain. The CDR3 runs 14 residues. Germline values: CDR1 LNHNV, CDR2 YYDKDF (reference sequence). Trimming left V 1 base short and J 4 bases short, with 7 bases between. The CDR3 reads CATSRGPVTGELFF. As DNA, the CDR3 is TGTGCCACCAGCAGAGGGCCAGTCACCGGGGAGCTGTTTTTT.

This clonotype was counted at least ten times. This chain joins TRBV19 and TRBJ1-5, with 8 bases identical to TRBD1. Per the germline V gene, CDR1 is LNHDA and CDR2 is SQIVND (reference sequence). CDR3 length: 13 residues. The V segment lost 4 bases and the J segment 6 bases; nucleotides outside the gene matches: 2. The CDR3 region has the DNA TGTGCCAGTAGTACGGACAGGGTTCAGCCCCAGCATTTT. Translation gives CASSTDRVQPQHF.

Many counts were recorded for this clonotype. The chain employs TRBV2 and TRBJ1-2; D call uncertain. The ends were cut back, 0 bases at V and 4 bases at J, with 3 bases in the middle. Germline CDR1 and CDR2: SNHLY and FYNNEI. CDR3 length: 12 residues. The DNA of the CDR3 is TGTGCCAGCAGTGAAGCGCTCTATGGCTACACCTTC. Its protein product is CASSEALYGYTF.

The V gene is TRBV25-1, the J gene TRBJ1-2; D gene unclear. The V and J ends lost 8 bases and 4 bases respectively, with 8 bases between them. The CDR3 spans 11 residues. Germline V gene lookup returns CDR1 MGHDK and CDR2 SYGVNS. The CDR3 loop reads CASGNTYGYTF. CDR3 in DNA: TGTGCCAGCGGAAACACCTATGGCTACACCTTC.

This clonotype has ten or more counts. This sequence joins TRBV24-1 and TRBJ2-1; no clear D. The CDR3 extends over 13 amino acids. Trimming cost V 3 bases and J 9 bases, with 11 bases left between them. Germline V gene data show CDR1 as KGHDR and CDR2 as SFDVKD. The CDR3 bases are TGTGCCACCAGTGATCCGACCGAGAGTGAGCAGTTCTTC. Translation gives CATSDPTESEQFF.

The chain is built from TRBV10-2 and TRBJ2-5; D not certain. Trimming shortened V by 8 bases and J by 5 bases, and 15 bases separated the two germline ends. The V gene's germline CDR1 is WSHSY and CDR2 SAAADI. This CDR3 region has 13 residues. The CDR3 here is CASLTNAFETQYF. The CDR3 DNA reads TGCGCCAGCCTCACTAACGCGTTCGAGACCCAGTACTTC.

As DNA, the CDR3 is TGTGCCACCAGTCACGGGACAGGCGGTTCAGATACGCAGTATTTT. The encoded protein is CATSHGTGGSDTQYF. This sequence joins TRBV24-1 and TRBJ2-3; 8 positions match TRBD1. Germline CDR1 is KGHDR and CDR2 is SFDVKD. The CDR3 has 15 amino acids. After removal of 6 bases from V and 4 bases from J, the junction contained 8 bases not matched to a gene.